The source of this T cell receptor (beta chain) is a study of regulatory T cells in long-lasting Graves disease. About the study: Prior antithyroid drug treatment in newly diagnosed Graves' patients lasted under 3 months.

In this sample, this clonotype turned up many times. Its matching antigen is unknown. The time point here: newly diagnosed GD, antithyroid drugs for less than 3 months. The TCR library used RNA extracted from PBMCs. Arm-PCR with iRepertoire HTBI primers amplified the CDR3 regions for these TCR beta libraries. TCRdb processed the multiplex PCR reads anew with MiXCR; each CDR3 protein has one entry. The profile shows roughly 320,000 distinct CDR3 sequences, over 15% of them singletons. V lost 4 bases and J 7 bases, leaving 14 bases between the germline ends. CDR3 length: 13 residues. Germline V gene data show CDR1 as SGHAT and CDR2 as FQNNGV. Study conclusions and caveats: The sample size was small, and this may have reduced accuracy.

Separately, the same data were catalogued under a study of T cells in Graves' hyperthyroidism and ophthalmopathy. According to that study: The model foresaw ophthalmopathy a median around 6 months prior to onset.

The rearrangement joins TRBV11-2 to TRBJ2-7, with a weak D call TRBD1 (7 bases). The sample was peripheral blood mononuclear cells (PBMCs), taken at new diagnosis, from a patient treated with antithyroid drugs. The clonotype originates from a man in his forties or fifties with Graves disease. The CDR3 sequence: CASSSDRTTEQYF. The CDR3 DNA reads as TGTGCCAGCAGCTCGGACAGGACTACAGAGCAGTACTTC.